The rows below give T cell receptor beta chains drawn from one sample of a study of CD8+ T cells in alopecia areata. TCRdb's copy holds only in-frame clones and misses some; the assay was immunoSEQ multiplex PCR. This table has roughly 180,000 clones, approximately 49% appearing once. The source was CD8+ T cells sorted from blood, collected around week 53, from a patient treated with tofacitinib. The source of these receptors is a human donor with alopecia areata. Each CDR3 is given with its conserved first and last residue. D genes are given only for firm matches. A clone size is listed for some rows: how often the clone was seen (once, few, many), or a class if it is expanded.

D	size	V	J	CDR3	DNA
TRBD1	.	TRBV25-1	TRBJ2-1	CASTMTGINEQFF	TGTGCCAGCACAATGACAGGGATTAATGAGCAGTTCTTC
.	few	TRBV19	TRBJ1-1	CASSGNMNTEAFF	TGTGCCAGTTCAGGGAACATGAACACTGAAGCTTTCTTT
TRBD2	.	TRBV5-4	TRBJ2-3	CASSPLAGGTDTQYF	TGTGCCAGCAGCCCTCTAGCGGGGGGAACAGATACGCAGTATTTT
.	few	TRBV19	TRBJ2-7	CASSIATEGPSSYEQYF	TGTGCCAGTAGTATAGCTACGGAAGGACCGAGCTCCTACGAGCAGTACTTC
.	.	TRBV6-5	TRBJ2-3	CASSYRNTDTQYF	TGTGCCAGCAGTTATCGGAACACAGATACGCAGTATTTT
TRBD2	.	TRBV27	TRBJ2-5	CASTPGRGDQETQYF	TGTGCCAGCACCCCCGGGAGGGGGGATCAAGAGACCCAGTACTTC
.	.	TRBV30	TRBJ1-2	CARDANYGYTF	TGTGCCCGGGACGCAAACTATGGCTACACCTTC
.	.	TRBV5-6	TRBJ2-7	CASSLGAGALYEQYF	TGTGCCAGCAGCTTGGGGGCAGGGGCGCTCTACGAGCAGTACTTC
.	.	TRBV25-1	TRBJ2-2	CASSEYLWGDTGELFF	TGTGCCAGCAGTGAATATTTATGGGGAGACACCGGGGAGCTGTTTTTT
TRBD1	.	TRBV30	TRBJ1-4	CAWSSRTGNEKLFF	TGTGCCTGGAGTTCAAGGACAGGGAATGAAAAACTGTTTTTT
.	.	TRBV6-5	TRBJ2-7	CASSWTEESKEQYF	TGTGCCAGCAGTTGGACAGAGGAATCGAAGGAGCAGTACTTC
.	.	TRBV28	TRBJ2-7	CASSLEGRYEQYF	TGTGCCAGCAGTTTAGAGGGACGCTACGAGCAGTACTTC
TRBD2	.	TRBV4-1	TRBJ2-1	CASSPRSSGGAVNEQFF	TGCGCCAGCAGCCCCCGCAGTAGCGGGGGGGCCGTAAATGAGCAGTTCTTC
.	few	TRBV29-1	TRBJ2-7	CSVGRGLREQYF	TGCAGCGTTGGACGGGGTCTTCGCGAGCAGTACTTC
TRBD1	few	TRBV2	TRBJ2-2	CARLEQGTGELFF	TGTGCCAGATTAGAACAGGGGACCGGGGAGCTGTTTTTT
.	few	TRBV16	TRBJ2-7	CASSQSTLYEQYF	TGTGCCAGCAGCCAATCTACCCTCTACGAGCAGTACTTC
.	few	TRBV7-2	TRBJ1-5	CASSVEAVSPYSNQPQHF	TGTGCCAGCAGTGTTGAGGCCGTCTCACCTTATAGCAATCAGCCCCAGCATTTT
.	few	TRBV5-1	TRBJ2-7	CASSLEASYEQYF	TGCGCCAGCAGCTTGGAGGCCTCCTACGAGCAGTACTTC
TRBD1	.	TRBV27	TRBJ1-4	CASRTGGANEKLFF	TGTGCCAGCAGGACAGGGGGCGCGAATGAAAAACTGTTTTTT
TRBD1	.	TRBV29-1	TRBJ2-3	CSVAGSGQGAADTQYF	TGCAGCGTTGCAGGTTCGGGACAGGGGGCGGCAGATACGCAGTATTTT
TRBD1	few	TRBV9	TRBJ2-1	CASSARTGPHNEQFF	TGTGCCAGCAGCGCCCGGACAGGGCCACACAATGAGCAGTTCTTC
.	.	TRBV13	TRBJ2-1	CASSFLSSYNEQFF	TGTGCCAGCAGCTTCCTTTCCTCCTACAATGAGCAGTTCTTC
.	.	TRBV6-6	TRBJ2-5	CASSFVAGETQYF	TGTGCCAGCAGCTTCGTCGCGGGGGAGACCCAGTACTTC
.	few	TRBV29-1	TRBJ2-2	CSVRGGGELFF	TGCAGCGTGCGAGGCGGAGGGGAGCTGTTTTTT
TRBD1	.	TRBV15	TRBJ2-5	CATSRVGQVQETQYF	TGTGCCACCAGCAGAGTCGGACAGGTACAAGAGACCCAGTACTTC
.	.	TRBV13	TRBJ2-7	CASSLGLSYEQYF	TGTGCCAGCAGCTTAGGACTCTCCTACGAGCAGTACTTC
TRBD1	once	TRBV13	TRBJ1-2	CASSLGTGEYGYTF	TGTGCCAGCAGCTTAGGCACAGGGGAGTATGGCTACACCTTC
.	.	TRBV6-4	TRBJ2-3	CASSQGMGTDTQYF	TGTGCCAGCAGTCAAGGTATGGGCACAGATACGCAGTATTTT
TRBD1	.	TRBV9	TRBJ2-1	CASSIRTGISNEQFF	TGTGCCAGCAGCATTCGGACAGGGATCTCCAATGAGCAGTTCTTC
TRBD1	few	TRBV27	TRBJ1-3	CASSYRGQAGNTIYF	TGTGCCAGCAGTTACAGGGGGCAAGCTGGAAACACCATATATTTT
TRBD2	many	TRBV4-1	TRBJ2-1	CASRGGGFNEQFF	TGCGCCAGCAGGGGCGGGGGTTTTAATGAGCAGTTCTTC
.	few	TRBV29-1	TRBJ1-1	CSAPGGDTEAFF	TGCAGCGCACCCGGGGGGGACACTGAAGCTTTCTTT
.	.	TRBV27	TRBJ2-3	CASSLLTFRGLRAGTQYF	TGTGCCAGCAGTTTATTAACGTTCCGGGGCCTCCGGGCAGGTACGCAGTATTTT
.	.	TRBV7-2	TRBJ1-3	CASSWGSGNTIYF	TGTGCCAGCAGCTGGGGCTCTGGAAACACCATATATTTT
TRBD2	.	TRBV7-6	TRBJ2-1	CASSLDPAGGRNEQFF	TGTGCCAGCAGCTTAGATCCAGCGGGGGGGCGGAATGAGCAGTTCTTC
.	.	TRBV9	TRBJ2-1	CASSSRTVGYNEQFF	TGTGCCAGCAGCTCCAGGACGGTCGGCTACAATGAGCAGTTCTTC
TRBD1	.	TRBV5-6	TRBJ2-3	CASSASTGVNSDTQYF	TGTGCCAGCAGCGCTTCGACAGGGGTGAATTCAGATACGCAGTATTTT
.	few	TRBV6-1	TRBJ2-3	CASGGSTDTQYF	TGTGCCAGCGGTGGGAGCACAGATACGCAGTATTTT
.	.	TRBV2	TRBJ2-5	CASSEEETQYF	TGTGCCAGCAGTGAAGAAGAGACCCAGTACTTC
TRBD1	.	TRBV27	TRBJ1-6	CASSWGTGEIYNSPLHF	TGTGCCAGCAGTTGGGGGACAGGAGAGATCTATAATTCACCCCTCCACTTT
.	many	TRBV30	TRBJ2-7	CAWSAGTYYEQYF	TGTGCCTGGAGTGCCGGGACATACTACGAGCAGTACTTC
.	.	TRBV9	TRBJ1-1	CASSQGDARNTEAFF	TGTGCCAGCAGCCAGGGAGACGCTCGGAACACTGAAGCTTTCTTT
.	.	TRBV29-1	TRBJ2-3	CSVGFGFTDTQYF	TGCAGCGTTGGTTTTGGGTTCACAGATACGCAGTATTTT
TRBD1	.	TRBV7-9	TRBJ1-5	CASSLTGNGQPQHF	TGTGCCAGCAGCTTGACAGGGAACGGACAGCCCCAGCATTTT
.	.	TRBV18	TRBJ1-1	CASSFRQGTGIGTEAFF	TGTGCCAGCTCATTCCGTCAGGGGACGGGAATTGGGACTGAAGCTTTCTTT
TRBD1	few	TRBV5-6	TRBJ1-5	CASSLNGAGGTQPQHF	TGTGCCAGCAGCTTGAACGGCGCAGGGGGCACGCAGCCCCAGCATTTT
.	once	TRBV9	TRBJ1-2	CASSGGKPVNYGYTF	TGTGCCAGCAGCGGAGGGAAGCCCGTCAACTATGGCTACACCTTC
.	few	TRBV4-1	TRBJ1-2	CASSLGMSGDGYTF	TGCGCCAGCAGCCTGGGCATGAGTGGGGATGGCTACACCTTC
.	.	TRBV7-8	TRBJ1-5	CASSGLSNQPQHF	TGTGCCAGCAGCGGACTCAGCAATCAGCCCCAGCATTTT